Following are 5 T cell receptor beta chains from one sample sequenced in a study of technical replicates of blood from several donors. Clones were read by immunoSEQ multiplex PCR, and TCRdb kept only the in-frame ones, dropping some. The sample has 72,000 or so clones, 92% seen once; the top ten hold 0.42%. Sequencing was performed on T cells isolated from PBMCs. These receptors all stem from a human donor in good health.

The V and J genes are TRBV11-1 and TRBJ2-5; maybe TRBD1 (5 bases). V was clipped by 1 base and J by 2 bases, with 17 bases between them. Germline assignment: CDR1 SGHAT and CDR2 FQDESV (reference sequence). The CDR3 sequence is 17 residues long. The CDR3 here is CASSLEVSRARQETQYF. The DNA of the CDR3 is TGTGCCAGCAGCTTAGAGGTTAGCAGGGCCCGTCAAGAGACCCAGTACTTC. Full variable domain (missing parts from reference TRBV11-1 and TRBJ2-5): EAEVAQSPRYKITEKSQAVAFWCDPISGHATLYWYRQILGQGPELLVQFQDESVVDDSQLPKDRFSAERLKGVDSTLKIQPAELGDSAMYLCASSLEVSRARQETQYFGPGTRLLVL.

The sample holds one count of this clone. The V call is TRBV2, the J call TRBJ2-1, with 7 bases aligning to TRBD1. Per germline, CDR1 SNHLY and CDR2 FYNNEI. CDR3 length: 17 amino acids. V dropped 6 bases and J dropped 7; count of bases not matched to a gene: 18. The CDR3 sequence: CASRGGRAQPPDNEQFF. CDR3 bases: TGTGCCAGCAGAGGGGGCCGGGCCCAACCACCTGATAATGAGCAGTTCTTC.

V is TRBV27 and J is TRBJ1-1; 8 bases line up with TRBD1. V trimming: 6 bases; J trimming: 1 base; junction bases outside the gene matches: 4. CDR1 and CDR2 from the germline V gene are MNHEY and SMNVEV (reference sequence). The CDR3 sequence is 14 residues long. The chain's CDR3 is CASRYTGGNTEAFF. DNA of the CDR3: TGTGCCAGCAGATACACAGGGGGGAACACTGAAGCTTTCTTT.

The rearrangement joins TRBV25-1 to TRBJ1-2; 7 bases agree with TRBD1. J gave up 5 bases and V 1 base, and 13 bases lay outside the gene matches. The CDR3 length is 17 residues. CDR1 and CDR2 (germline): MGHDK, SYGVNS. The CDR3 nucleotides are TGTGCCAGCAGTGAATTGGGGTTAGGACAGGCGTCATATGGCTACACCTTC. Translating gives CASSELGLGQASYGYTF.

The rearrangement uses TRBV12-5 and TRBJ2-3; 7 nucleotides agree with TRBD2. Germline V lookup: CDR1 LGHNT, CDR2 FRNRAP. The CDR3 consists of 14 residues. V lost 3 bases, J lost 3 bases, and 3 bases stayed unmatched. The CDR3 loop reads CASGLAGKTDTQYF. CDR3 DNA: TGTGCTAGTGGTTTAGCGGGGAAGACAGATACGCAGTATTTT.